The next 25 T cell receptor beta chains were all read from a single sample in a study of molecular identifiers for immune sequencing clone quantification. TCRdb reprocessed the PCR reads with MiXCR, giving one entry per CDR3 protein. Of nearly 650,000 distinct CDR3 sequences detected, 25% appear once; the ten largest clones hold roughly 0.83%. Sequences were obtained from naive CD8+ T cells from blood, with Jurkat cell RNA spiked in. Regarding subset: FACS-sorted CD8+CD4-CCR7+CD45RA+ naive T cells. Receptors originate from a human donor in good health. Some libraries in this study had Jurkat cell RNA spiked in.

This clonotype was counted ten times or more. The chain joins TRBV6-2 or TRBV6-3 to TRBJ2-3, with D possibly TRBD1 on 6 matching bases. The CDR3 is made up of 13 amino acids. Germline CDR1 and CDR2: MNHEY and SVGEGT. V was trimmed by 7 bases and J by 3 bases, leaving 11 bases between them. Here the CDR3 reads CASNLGATDTQYF. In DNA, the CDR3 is TGTGCCAGCAACCTGGGGGCAACAGATACGCAGTATTTT.

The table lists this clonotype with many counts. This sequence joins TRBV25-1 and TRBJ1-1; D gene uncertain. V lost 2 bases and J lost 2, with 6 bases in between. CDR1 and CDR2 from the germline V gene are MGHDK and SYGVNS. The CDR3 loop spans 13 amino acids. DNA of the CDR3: TGTGCCAGCAGTGAAACCTCTAACACTGAAGCTTTCTTT. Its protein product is CASSETSNTEAFF.

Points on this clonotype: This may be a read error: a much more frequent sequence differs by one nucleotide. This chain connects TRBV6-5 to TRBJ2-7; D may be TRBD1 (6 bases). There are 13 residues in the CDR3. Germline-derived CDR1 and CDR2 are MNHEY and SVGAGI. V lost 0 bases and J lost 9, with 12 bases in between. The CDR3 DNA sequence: TGTGCCAGCAGTTACTCTTGGGGGCTTGTGCAGTACTTC. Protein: CASSYSWGLVQYF.

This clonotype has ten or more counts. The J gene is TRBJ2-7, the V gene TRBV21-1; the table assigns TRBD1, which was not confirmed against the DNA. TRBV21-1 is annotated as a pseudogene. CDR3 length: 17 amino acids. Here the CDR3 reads CASSKRSGQKDSYEQYF. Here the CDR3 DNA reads TGTGCCAGCAGCAAACGGTCGGGACAGAAGGACTCCTACGAGCAGTACTTC.

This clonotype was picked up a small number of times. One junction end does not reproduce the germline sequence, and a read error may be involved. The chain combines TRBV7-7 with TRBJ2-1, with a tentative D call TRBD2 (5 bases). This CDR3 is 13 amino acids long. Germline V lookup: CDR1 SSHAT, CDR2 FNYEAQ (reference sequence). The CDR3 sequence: CASSPTERGEQFF. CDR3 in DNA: TGTGCTAGCAGCCCCACCGAGAGAGGGGAGCAGTTCTTC.

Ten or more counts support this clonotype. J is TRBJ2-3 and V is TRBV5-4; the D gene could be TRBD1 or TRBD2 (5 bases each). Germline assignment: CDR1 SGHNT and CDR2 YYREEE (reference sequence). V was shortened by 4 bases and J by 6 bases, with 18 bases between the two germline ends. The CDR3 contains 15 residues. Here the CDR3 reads CASSPAWGSGDTQYF. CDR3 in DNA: TGTGCCAGCAGCCCCGCATGGGGGAGCGGCGATACGCAGTATTTT.

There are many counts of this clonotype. CDR3 sequence (DNA): TGTGCCAGCAGCGTGACGCGGGAGAGGTCAGATACGCAGTATTTT. Residues: CASSVTRERSDTQYF. This chain links TRBV9 with TRBJ2-3; 7 bases are a match to TRBD2. The length of the CDR3 is 15 residues. Germline lookup yields CDR1 SGDLS and CDR2 YYNGEE. With 2 bases clipped from V and 4 bases from J, the junction kept 7 bases outside the gene matches. The whole variable domain, filled in from reference TRBV9 and TRBJ2-3, reads DSGVTQTPKHLITATGQRVTLRCSPRSGDLSVYWYQQSLDQGLQFLIQYYNGEERAKGNILERFSAQQFPDLHSELNLSSLELGDSALYFCASSVTRERSDTQYFGPGTRLTVL.

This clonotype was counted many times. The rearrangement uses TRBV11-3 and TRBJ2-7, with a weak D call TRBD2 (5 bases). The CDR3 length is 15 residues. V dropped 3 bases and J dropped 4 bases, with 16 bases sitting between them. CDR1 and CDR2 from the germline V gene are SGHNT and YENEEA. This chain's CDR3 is CASSLEAGLAYEQYF. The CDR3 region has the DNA TGTGCCAGCAGCTTGGAGGCGGGTTTAGCGTACGAGCAGTACTTC.

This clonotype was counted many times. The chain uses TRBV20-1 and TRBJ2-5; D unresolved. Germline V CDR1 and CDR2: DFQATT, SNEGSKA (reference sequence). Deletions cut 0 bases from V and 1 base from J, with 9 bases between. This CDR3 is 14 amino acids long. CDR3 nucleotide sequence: TGCAGTGCTAGAGATCCAGGTACCCAAGAGACCCAGTACTTC. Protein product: CSARDPGTQETQYF.

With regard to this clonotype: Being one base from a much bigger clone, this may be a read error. The CDR3 loop reads CASSNTPGLGGFF. DNA of the CDR3: TGTGCCAGTAGTAACACTCCGGGCCTCGGAGGGTTCTTC. This sequence joins TRBV19 and TRBJ2-1; tentatively, D is TRBD2 (5 bases). Germline CDR1 is LNHDA and CDR2 is SQIVND (reference sequence). Trimming cost V 4 bases and J 15 bases, with 19 bases left between them. The CDR3 sequence is 13 residues long. Full variable domain (missing parts from reference TRBV19 and TRBJ2-1): DGGITQSPKYLFRKEGQNVTLSCEQNLNHDAMYWYRQDPGQGLRLIYYSQIVNDFQKGDIAEGYSVSREKKESFPLTVTSAQKNPTAFYLCASSNTPGLGGFFGPGTRLTVL.

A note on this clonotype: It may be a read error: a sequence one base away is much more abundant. DNA of the CDR3: TGTGCCAGCAGCTCTCCCGGGACAGAGGACGAAAAACTGTCTTTT. It codes for CASSSPGTEDEKLSF. This chain links TRBV7-9 with TRBJ1-4, with 7 bases aligning to TRBD1. The CDR3 runs to 15 residues. Germline assignment: CDR1 SEHNR and CDR2 FQNEAQ (reference sequence).

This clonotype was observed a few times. DNA for the CDR3: TGTGCCAGCAGAGGAGTGGGACAGGAAAGCACAGATACGCAGTATTTT. Encoded protein: CASRGVGQESTDTQYF. The genes are TRBV28 and TRBJ2-3; 8 nucleotides match TRBD1. J lost 0 bases, V lost 6 bases, and 8 bases had no gene match. Germline lookup yields CDR1 MDHEN and CDR2 SYDVKM. The CDR3 has 16 residues.

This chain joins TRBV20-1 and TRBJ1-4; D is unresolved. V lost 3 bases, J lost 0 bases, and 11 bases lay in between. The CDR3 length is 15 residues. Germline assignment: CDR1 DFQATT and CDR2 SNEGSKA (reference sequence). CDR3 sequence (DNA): TGCAGTGCTAGCCCAAACTTTGCAACTAATGAAAAACTGTTTTTT. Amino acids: CSASPNFATNEKLFF.

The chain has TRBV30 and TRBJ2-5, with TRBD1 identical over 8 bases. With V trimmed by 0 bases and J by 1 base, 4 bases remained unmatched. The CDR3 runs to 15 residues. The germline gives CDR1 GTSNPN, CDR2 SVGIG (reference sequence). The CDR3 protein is CAWSVPGGIQETQYF. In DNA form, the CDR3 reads TGTGCCTGGAGTGTGCCAGGGGGCATCCAAGAGACCCAGTACTTC.

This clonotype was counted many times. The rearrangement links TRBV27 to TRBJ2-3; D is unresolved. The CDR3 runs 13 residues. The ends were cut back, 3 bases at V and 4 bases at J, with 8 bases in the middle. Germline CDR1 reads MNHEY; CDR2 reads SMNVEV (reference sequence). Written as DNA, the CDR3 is TGTGCCAGCAGTTTTCGGCTGGCAGATACGCAGTATTTT. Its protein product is CASSFRLADTQYF.

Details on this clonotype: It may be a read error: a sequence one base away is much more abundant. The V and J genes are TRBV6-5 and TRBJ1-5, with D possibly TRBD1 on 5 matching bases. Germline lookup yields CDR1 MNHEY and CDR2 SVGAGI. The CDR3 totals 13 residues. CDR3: CASCRGINQLQHF. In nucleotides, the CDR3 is TGTGCCAGCTGTAGGGGAATTAATCAGCTCCAGCATTTT.

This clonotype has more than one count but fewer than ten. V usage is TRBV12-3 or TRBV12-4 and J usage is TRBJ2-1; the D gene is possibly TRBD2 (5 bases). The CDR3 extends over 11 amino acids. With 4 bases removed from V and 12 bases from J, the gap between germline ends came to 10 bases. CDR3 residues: CASSSGRGQFF. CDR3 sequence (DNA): TGTGCCAGCAGTTCGGGCCGGGGGCAGTTCTTC.

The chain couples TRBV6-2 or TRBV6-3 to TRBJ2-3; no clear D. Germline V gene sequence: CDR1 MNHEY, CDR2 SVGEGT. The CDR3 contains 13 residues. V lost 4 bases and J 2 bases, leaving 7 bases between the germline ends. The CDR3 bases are TGTGCCAGCAGTTGGACCAACACAGATACGCAGTATTTT. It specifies CASSWTNTDTQYF.

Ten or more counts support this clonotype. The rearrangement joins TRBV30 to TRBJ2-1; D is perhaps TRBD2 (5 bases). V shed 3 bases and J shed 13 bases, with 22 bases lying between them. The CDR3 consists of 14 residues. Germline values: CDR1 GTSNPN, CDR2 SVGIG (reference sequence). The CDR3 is CAWRETGISGVQFF. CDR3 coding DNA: TGTGCCTGGAGAGAAACCGGGATATCGGGCGTTCAGTTCTTC.

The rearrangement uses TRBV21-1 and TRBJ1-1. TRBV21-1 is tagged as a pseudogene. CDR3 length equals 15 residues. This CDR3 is CASSNSGGGRTEAFF. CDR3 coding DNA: TGTGCCAGCAGCAATTCGGGAGGTGGACGCACTGAAGCTTTCTTT.

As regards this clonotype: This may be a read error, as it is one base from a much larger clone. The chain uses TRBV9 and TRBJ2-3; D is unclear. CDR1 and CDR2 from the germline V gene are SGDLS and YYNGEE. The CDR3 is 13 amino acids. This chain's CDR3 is CASGVVGTDTQYF. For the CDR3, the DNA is TGTGCCAGCGGCGTAGTTGGCACAGATACGCAGTATTTT.

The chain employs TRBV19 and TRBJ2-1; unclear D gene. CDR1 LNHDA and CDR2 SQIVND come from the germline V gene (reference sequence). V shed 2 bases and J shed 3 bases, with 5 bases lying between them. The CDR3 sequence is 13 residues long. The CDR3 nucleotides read TGTGCCAGTAGTATAATTATCTACAATGAGCAGTTCTTC. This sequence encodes CASSIIIYNEQFF.

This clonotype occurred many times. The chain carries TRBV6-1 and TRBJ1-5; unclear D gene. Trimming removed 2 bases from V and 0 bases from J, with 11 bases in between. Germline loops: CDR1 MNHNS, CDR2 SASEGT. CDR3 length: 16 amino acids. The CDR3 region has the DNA TGTGCCAGCAGTGAAAAAAGGGCTCATAGCAATCAGCCCCAGCATTTT. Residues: CASSEKRAHSNQPQHF.

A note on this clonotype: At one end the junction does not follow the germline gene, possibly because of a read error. The CDR3 sequence is CASSFQGGTEALF. The CDR3, as DNA: TGTGCCAGCAGCTTTCAGGGAGGCACTGAAGCTCTCTTT. The chain recombines TRBV5-4 with TRBJ1-1, with D possibly matching TRBD1 (5 bases). The CDR3 sequence is 13 residues long. CDR1 is SGHNT, CDR2 YYREEE, per germline (reference sequence).

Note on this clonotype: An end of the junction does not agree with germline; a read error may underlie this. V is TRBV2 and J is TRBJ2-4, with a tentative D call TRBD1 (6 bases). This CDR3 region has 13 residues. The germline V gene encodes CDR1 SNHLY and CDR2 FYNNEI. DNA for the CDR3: TGTGCCGGCAGGGGAAGCACCTCAAACATTCAGTACTTC. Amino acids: CAGRGSTSNIQYF.